This T cell receptor beta chain appears in the sequencing data of a study of shared clonotypes between healthy human individuals. On this clone itself: Its antigen is not known.

J lost 12 bases, V lost 0 bases, and 5 bases had no gene match. The CDR3 length is 13 residues. Looked up from germline, CDR1 is SEHNR and CDR2 is FQNEAQ (reference sequence). Method: immunoSEQ multiplex PCR; TCRdb's copy keeps in-frame clones and lacks some. The repertoire consists of hundreds of thousands of clones, with 85% to 95% occurring once and the leading ten covering 0.095% to 0.14%. Selected positively for CCR7 and CD45RO-negative, naive CD8 cells excluded terminally differentiated effector memory CD45RA+ cells. Findings and caveats of the study: Specimens sampled were limited to blood, with tissue repertoires likely differing.

What was sequenced was naive CD8+ T cells sorted from blood. This sequence originates from a woman aged 25 to 45 in good health. V is TRBV7-9 and J is TRBJ1-1, with 9 bases identical to TRBD1. CDR3 DNA: TGTGCCAGCAGCTTAGCCCGGGACAGGGAGACTTTCTTT. Amino acid sequence: CASSLARDRETFF. The full variable domain, in which reference TRBV7-9 and TRBJ1-1 provide the parts outside the CDR3, is DTGVSQNPRHKITKRGQNVTFRCDPISEHNRLYWYRQTLGQGPEFLTYFQNEAQLEKSRLLSDRFSAERPKGSFSTLEIQRTEQGDSAMYLCASSLARDRETFFGQGTRLTVV.